Below, 11 T cell receptor beta chains from the same sample are listed, as sequenced in a study of blood T cell repertoires in COVID-19. Only in-frame clones appear in the TCRdb table, and some are missing; sequencing was by immunoSEQ multiplex PCR. The sample records 450,000 or so clones, 89% being singletons. The source material was peripheral blood. These receptors all come from a woman in her 40s with COVID-19, enrolled during active disease.

This clone was seen once. This chain links TRBV28 with TRBJ1-4; D call uncertain. CDR1 MDHEN and CDR2 SYDVKM come from the germline V gene. V shed 7 bases and J shed 5 bases, with 11 bases lying between them. The CDR3 loop spans 13 amino acids. The CDR3 loop is CASTYPPNEKLFF. In DNA form, the CDR3 reads TGTGCCAGCACCTATCCCCCGAATGAAAAACTGTTTTTT.

The chain couples TRBV30 to TRBJ2-1; D is possibly TRBD1 (5 bases). The V gene lost 5 bases and the J gene lost 4 bases, with 15 bases spanning the gap. This CDR3 is 14 amino acids long. Germline-derived CDR1 and CDR2 are GTSNPN and SVGIG (reference sequence). CDR3 loop: CAWQARTLYNEQFF. DNA for the CDR3: TGTGCCTGGCAAGCCCGGACACTATACAATGAGCAGTTCTTC. Supplemented by reference TRBV30 and TRBJ2-1, the full variable domain reads SQTIHQWPATLVQPVGSPLSLECTVEGTSNPNLYWYRQAAGRGLQLLFYSVGIGQISSEVPQNLSASRPQDRQFILSSKKLLLSDSGFYLCAWQARTLYNEQFFGPGTRLTVL.

The chain combines TRBV14 with TRBJ1-1; D not certain. CDR3 length: 15 amino acids. Germline V gene lookup returns CDR1 SGHDN and CDR2 FVKESK. V was pared by 1 base and J by 10 bases, with 19 bases between. This chain's CDR3 is CASSQVSRRHDAAFF. CDR3 DNA: TGTGCCAGCAGCCAAGTGAGCAGGCGCCATGATGCAGCTTTCTTT.

This chain uses TRBV5-1 with TRBJ1-2, with 7 bases fitting TRBD1. CDR3 length: 15 residues. Germline V CDR1 and CDR2: SGHRS, YFSETQ. The V gene end was trimmed by 4 bases and the J gene end by 0 bases; junction bases not matched to a gene: 6. CDR3 region: CASSIGTAANYGYTF. CDR3 bases: TGCGCCAGCAGCATTGGGACAGCTGCTAACTATGGCTACACCTTC.

This clone has a handful of counts. V gene TRBV6-2 or TRBV6-3 combines with J gene TRBJ2-7; 7 bases line up with TRBD1. Trimming at V came to 5 bases and at J to 0 bases, leaving 4 bases not matched to a gene. This CDR3 is built from 14 residues. Germline CDR1 MNHEY, CDR2 SVGEGT. The CDR3 sequence is CASSPGTASYEQYF. For the CDR3, the DNA is TGTGCCAGCAGTCCGGGGACAGCCTCCTACGAGCAGTACTTC.

This chain joins TRBV19 and TRBJ2-7, with 7 bases fitting TRBD2. Unmatched junction bases numbered 11, after V lost 6 bases and J lost 0 bases. CDR1 LNHDA and CDR2 SQIVND come from the germline V gene (reference sequence). The CDR3 loop spans 16 amino acids. In DNA form, the CDR3 reads TGTGCCAGTAGCCAGCGGGGCTCGAGAAGCTCCTACGAGCAGTACTTC. It encodes CASSQRGSRSSYEQYF. The entire variable domain, with the rest obtained from reference TRBV19 and TRBJ2-7, is as follows: DGGITQSPKYLFRKEGQNVTLSCEQNLNHDAMYWYRQDPGQGLRLIYYSQIVNDFQKGDIAEGYSVSREKKESFPLTVTSAQKNPTAFYLCASSQRGSRSSYEQYFGPGTRLTVT.

The chain uses TRBV15 and TRBJ2-7; perhaps TRBD1 as D (7 bases). V dropped 1 base and J dropped 1 base, with 11 bases sitting between them. This CDR3 has 15 residues. Germline V lookup: CDR1 LNHNV, CDR2 YYDKDF (reference sequence). Written as DNA, the CDR3 is TGTGCCACCAGCAGAGGCGGGACAGCGTCCTACGAGCAGTACTTC. As protein: CATSRGGTASYEQYF. Full variable domain (missing parts from reference TRBV15 and TRBJ2-7): DAMVIQNPRYQVTQFGKPVTLSCSQTLNHNVMYWYQQKSSQAPKLLFHYYDKDFNNEADTPDNFQSRRPNTSFCFLDIRSPGLGDTAMYLCATSRGGTASYEQYFGPGTRLTVT.

This clone was recorded once. CDR3 DNA sequence: TGTGCCAGCAGTTCATCCGGGACAGGGGGCTTAGACTATGGCTACACCTTC. This sequence encodes CASSSSGTGGLDYGYTF. The gene calls are TRBV28 and TRBJ1-2; 12 nucleotides agree with TRBD1. This CDR3 has 17 residues. The V gene end was trimmed by 4 bases and the J gene end by 3 bases; junction bases not matched to a gene: 9. Germline V gives CDR1 MDHEN, CDR2 SYDVKM.

This clone was found many times. Written as DNA, the CDR3 is TGTGCCAGTAGTAAACATCGGTCGAACAGGGTAACAGGAAACACCATATATTTT. Translation: CASSKHRSNRVTGNTIYF. V usage is TRBV19 and J usage is TRBJ1-3; D is possibly TRBD1 (6 bases). The ends were cut back, 4 bases at V and 4 bases at J, with 23 bases in the middle. CDR3 length: 18 residues. The germline V gene encodes CDR1 LNHDA and CDR2 SQIVND (reference sequence).

The CDR3 is CASSLEYSQKLFF. The CDR3 DNA reads as TGCGCCAGCAGCTTGGAGTATAGTCAAAAACTGTTTTTT. V is TRBV5-1 and J is TRBJ1-4; D is uncertain. This CDR3 contains 13 residues. Trimming pared 0 bases from V and 9 bases from J, leaving 9 bases between. Germline V gives CDR1 SGHRS, CDR2 YFSETQ.

The chain links TRBV5-1 to TRBJ1-5; D not resolved. This CDR3 region has 13 residues. Germline assignment: CDR1 SGHRS and CDR2 YFSETQ. The V gene lost 3 bases and the J gene lost 5 bases, with 9 bases spanning the gap. CDR3 amino acids: CASSWSPDQPQHF. The CDR3 DNA reads as TGCGCCAGCAGCTGGAGTCCCGATCAGCCCCAGCATTTT.